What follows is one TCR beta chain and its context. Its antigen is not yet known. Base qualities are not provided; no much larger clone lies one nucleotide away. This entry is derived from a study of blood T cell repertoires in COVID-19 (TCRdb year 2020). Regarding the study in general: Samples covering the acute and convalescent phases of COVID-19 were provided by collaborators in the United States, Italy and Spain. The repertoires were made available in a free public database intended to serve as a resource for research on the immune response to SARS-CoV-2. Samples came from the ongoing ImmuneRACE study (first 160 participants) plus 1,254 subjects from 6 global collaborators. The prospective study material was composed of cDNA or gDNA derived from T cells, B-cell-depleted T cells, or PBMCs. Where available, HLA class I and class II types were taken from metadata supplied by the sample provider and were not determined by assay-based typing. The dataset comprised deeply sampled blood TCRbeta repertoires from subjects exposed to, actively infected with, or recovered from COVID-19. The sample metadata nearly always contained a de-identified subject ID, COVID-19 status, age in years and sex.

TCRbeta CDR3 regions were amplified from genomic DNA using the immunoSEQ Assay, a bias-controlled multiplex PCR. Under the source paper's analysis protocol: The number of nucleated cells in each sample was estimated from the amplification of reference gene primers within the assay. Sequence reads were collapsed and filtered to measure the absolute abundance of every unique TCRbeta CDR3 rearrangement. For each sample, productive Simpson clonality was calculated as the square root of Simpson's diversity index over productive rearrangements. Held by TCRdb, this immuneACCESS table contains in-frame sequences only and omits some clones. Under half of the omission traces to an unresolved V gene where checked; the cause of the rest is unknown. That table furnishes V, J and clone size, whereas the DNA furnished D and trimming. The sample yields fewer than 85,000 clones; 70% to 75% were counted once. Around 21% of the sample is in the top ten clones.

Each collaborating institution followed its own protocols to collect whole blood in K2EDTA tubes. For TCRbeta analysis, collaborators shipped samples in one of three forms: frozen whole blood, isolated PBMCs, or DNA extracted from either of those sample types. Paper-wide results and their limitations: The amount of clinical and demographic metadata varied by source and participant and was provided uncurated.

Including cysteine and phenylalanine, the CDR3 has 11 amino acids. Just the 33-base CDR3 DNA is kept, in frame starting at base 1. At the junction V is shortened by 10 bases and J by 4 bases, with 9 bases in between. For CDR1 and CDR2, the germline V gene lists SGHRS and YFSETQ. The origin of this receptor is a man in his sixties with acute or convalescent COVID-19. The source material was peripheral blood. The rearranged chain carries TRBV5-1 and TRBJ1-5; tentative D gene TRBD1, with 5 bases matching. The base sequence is TGCGCCCGGAGGGGAAATCAGCCCCAGCATTTT. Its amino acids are CARRGNQPQHF.